This T cell receptor beta chain was retrieved from a study of beta chain features in type 1 diabetes (dated by TCRdb to the late 2010s). Broadly, across the study: No differences in mean age, gender distribution, total cell number or subset yield were found between patients and healthy donors. A total of 85 million to 140 million sorted cells were examined across all samples, and a strong correlation was observed between cell number per subset and RNA yield. In the study, TCRB repertoires of sorted circulating CD4+ T cell subsets from recently diagnosed type 1 diabetes patients were compared with those of matched healthy donors. Regulatory and stem cell-like memory subsets were isolated from only 8 patients and about 8 healthy donors, whereas naive and central memory subsets came from all 30 or so donors. On the study overall, not on this receptor specifically: Only small numbers of individuals were included in the HLA sub-analyses, which left unresolved whether HLA type had any influence on TCRB rearrangement. Naive, central memory and regulatory TCRB repertoires appeared more similar among patients than among healthy donors. Because cDNA was sequenced instead of genomic DNA, activated cells with high expression could be over-represented, although the groups did not differ in activation or CD3 levels. A moderate but significant shortening of TCRB CDR3 length was observed in type 1 diabetes patients in all four CD4+ subsets. PCR may preferentially amplify shorter templates, but because patient and control samples were amplified and corrected together, any resulting skew would affect both groups equally. At VDJ recombination sites, patients with type 1 diabetes made fewer insertions and deleted more nucleotides, a pattern implying thymic rearrangement abnormalities.

As concerns this clone: Its target antigen remains unknown. Within one base of it there is no much larger clone, and no base qualities were kept.

V is pared back by 7 bases and J by 4 bases, with 13 bases lying between the germline termini. CDR1 and CDR2 (SQVTM, ANQGSEA) derive from the germline V gene. The CDR3 sequence holds 12 residues, the cysteine and phenylalanine included. The retained sequence is limited to the CDR3, 36 bases, with the frame set at the first base. A single peripheral blood draw of around 0.11 L on average was collected from each donor into heparinised tubes. Using a panel that included CD45RO, CCR7, CD25, CD127, CD95 and CD27, naive, central memory, regulatory and stem cell-like memory CD4+ T cells were sorted on a BD FACSAria II. A purity above 98% was achieved for all sorted populations. PBMCs were isolated right away by Lymphoprep density gradient centrifugation and were stained directly, without culture. To minimize batch effects, samples were stained and sorted in pairs, one healthy donor with one patient per experiment.

The High Capacity cDNA Reverse Transcription Kit was used to reverse transcribe all of the isolated RNA, meaning that expressed TCRB transcripts were what got sequenced. Deep immunoSEQ sequencing was applied to naive, central memory and regulatory T cell samples, giving an average of around 4 million total reads per sample. Sorted cells were lysed in RLT buffer, and RNA was extracted using DNase-treated RNeasy Micro or Mini kits according to cell number. To prevent cross-contamination, every cell subset was processed on its own, while patient and healthy donor samples were processed together. Using the immunoSEQ multiplex PCR, TCRB sequences were amplified from cDNA into 87-bp fragments spanning the CDR3 region. Sequencing of the amplicons was done on the Illumina HiSeq platform. The study's own analysis went as follows. PCR bias was corrected computationally using synthetic template baselines, and reads within Hamming distance 2 were collapsed, with unmergeable singletons discarded. By aligning reads against IMGT, V, D and J genes, CDR3 length, and insertions or deletions at six rearrangement sites were assigned. Within each subset, clonotype counts were normalized to sorted cell number, and only after that were true diversity and Gini coefficients computed with the tcR R package. The overlap coefficient, calculated on TCRB nucleotide sequences, was used to measure repertoire sharing. In its TCRdb copy, this immuneACCESS table keeps in-frame sequences only and misses some clones. Where compared with another copy, unresolved V genes explain less than half of these, and the others have no known cause. V, J and clone size reflect that table, while D and trimming were determined from the DNA. The sample has 150,000 to 190,000 clones on record, about 9.3% of them singletons. The ten top clones hold more than 0.45% of the sample.

The chain couples TRBV29-1 to TRBJ1-2; TRBD1 is possibly the D segment (6 matching bases). The source material was central memory CD4+ T cells from blood. The TCR was taken from a man under 40 with type 1 diabetes. Here is the DNA: TGCAGCGCCGGGACACTTAGCTATGGCTACACCTTC. Its amino acids are CSAGTLSYGYTF. Here the CDR3 is joined to the reference TRBV29-1 and TRBJ1-2 genes, and the full variable domain is: SAVISQKPSRDICQRGTSLTIQCQVDSQVTMMFWYRQQPGQSLTLIATANQGSEATYESGFVIDKFPISRPNLTFSTLTVSNMSPEDSSIYLCSAGTLSYGYTFGSGTRLTVV.